Below are 31 T cell receptor beta chains sequenced from a single sample in a study of cytomegalovirus exposure and HLA in healthy donors. Vbeta (60) and Jbeta (13) primers were used in the PCR. Here immunoSEQ multiplex PCR was the method, and the copy in TCRdb shows in-frame clones only, minus some. The sample has some 130,000 clones, 60% to 80% seen once; the top ten hold 5.5% to 8.5%. The sequencing input was PBMCs. The receptors here all came from a male donor in good health and CMV-seronegative.

The rearrangement links TRBV27 to TRBJ2-7, with D perhaps TRBD1 (6 bases). The germline V gene encodes CDR1 MNHEY and CDR2 SMNVEV (reference sequence). This CDR3 has 10 amino acids. The CDR3: CAAGAYEQYF. CDR3 DNA sequence: TGTGCAGCAGGGGCATACGAGCAGTACTTC.

The V and J genes are TRBV6-1 and TRBJ1-2, with 7 bases lining up with TRBD1. Germline CDR1 and CDR2: MNHNS and SASEGT. The CDR3 has 14 amino acids. J lost 8 bases, V lost 2 bases, and 8 bases had no gene match. The chain's CDR3 is CASSEWTGSGGYTF. The CDR3 region has the DNA TGTGCCAGCAGTGAATGGACAGGCTCGGGAGGCTACACCTTC.

This clone has only one observation. The V gene is TRBV19, the J gene TRBJ2-1; D is possibly TRBD2 (5 bases). V lost 3 bases, J lost 3 bases, and 6 bases lay in between. Germline assignment: CDR1 LNHDA and CDR2 SQIVND (reference sequence). The CDR3 is 13 amino acids. The CDR3 nucleotides read TGTGCCAGTAGTATTAGCGACTACAATGAGCAGTTCTTC. Protein product: CASSISDYNEQFF.

This sequence joins TRBV9 and TRBJ1-1; tentatively, D is TRBD1 (6 bases). The CDR3 has 15 amino acids. Germline CDR1 reads SGDLS; CDR2 reads YYNGEE. Trimming shortened V by 4 bases and J by 2 bases, and 15 bases separated the two germline ends. The CDR3 here is CASSPSTGGNTEAFF. Written as DNA, the CDR3 is TGTGCCAGCAGCCCCTCGACAGGCGGAAACACTGAAGCTTTCTTT.

The chain couples TRBV6-6 to TRBJ2-6; D is uncertain. Germline CDR1 MNHNY, CDR2 SVGAGI (reference sequence). CDR3 length: 13 residues. The V and J ends lost 4 bases and 4 bases respectively, with 5 bases between them. The CDR3 DNA reads as TGTGCCAGCAGTTTAGCCGGGGCCAACGTCCTGACTTTC. Translated: CASSLAGANVLTF.

The chain carries TRBV5-1 and TRBJ2-5; tentatively, D is TRBD2 (6 bases). There are 15 residues in the CDR3. Trimming took 2 bases from V and 5 from J, leaving 16 bases between them. Germline CDR1 reads SGHRS; CDR2 reads YFSETQ. CDR3 bases: TGCGCCAGCAGCTTCCCGGGAGTGGTTTTTGAGACCCAGTACTTC. This codes for CASSFPGVVFETQYF.

DNA of the CDR3: TGTGCCAGCAATGACGGGAATCAGCCCCAGCATTTT. This gives the protein CASNDGNQPQHF. The chain is built from TRBV2 and TRBJ1-5; D remains ambiguous. Germline V gives CDR1 SNHLY, CDR2 FYNNEI. V dropped 7 bases and J dropped 4 bases, with 8 bases sitting between them. The CDR3 spans 12 residues.

The chain employs TRBV9 and TRBJ2-2; D ambiguous. CDR1 and CDR2 (germline): SGDLS, YYNGEE. V lost 0 bases and J 2 bases, leaving 8 bases between the germline ends. This CDR3 contains 15 residues. The CDR3 DNA sequence: TGTGCCAGCAGCGTAGGCAGGATAAACACCGGGGAGCTGTTTTTT. It is translated as CASSVGRINTGELFF.

This clone came up a few times. The genes are TRBV2 and TRBJ1-4; maybe TRBD1 (6 bases). CDR3 length equals 12 residues. Trimming took off 6 bases at V and 16 bases at J, with 18 bases between the two ends. Germline values: CDR1 SNHLY, CDR2 FYNNEI. CDR3 bases: TGTGCCAGCAGGAAGGGGGATGGGAGACGGTTTTTT. Residues: CASRKGDGRRFF. Drawing the rest from reference TRBV2 and TRBJ1-4, the complete variable domain is EPEVTQTPSHQVTQMGQEVILRCVPISNHLYFYWYRQILGQKVEFLVSFYNNEISEKSEIFDDQFSVERPDGSNFTLKIRSTKLEDSAMYFCASRKGDGRRFFGSGTQLSVL.

V is TRBV28 and J is TRBJ2-7; TRBD1 aligns across 10 bases. The CDR3 has 17 residues. V was clipped by 8 bases and J by 2 bases; unmatched bases: 15. Germline CDR1 and CDR2: MDHEN and SYDVKM. The CDR3 loop is CASCAGRGQGKTYEQYF. CDR3 coding DNA: TGTGCCAGCTGCGCCGGAAGGGGACAGGGGAAAACCTACGAGCAGTACTTC.

This clone was detected once. V is TRBV9 and J is TRBJ1-1; possible D gene TRBD1, 5 bases. The CDR3 is 14 residues long. With 1 base removed from V and 8 bases from J, the gap between germline ends came to 15 bases. Germline CDR1 SGDLS, CDR2 YYNGEE. In DNA, the CDR3 is TGTGCCAGCAGCGTACACGGAGGAGGGGCCGAAGCTTTCTTT. It translates to CASSVHGGGAEAFF. Filled out from reference TRBV9 and TRBJ1-1, the complete variable domain reads DSGVTQTPKHLITATGQRVTLRCSPRSGDLSVYWYQQSLDQGLQFLIQYYNGEERAKGNILERFSAQQFPDLHSELNLSSLELGDSALYFCASSVHGGGAEAFFGQGTRLTVV.

The V call is TRBV6-5, the J call TRBJ2-7; D might be TRBD2 (6 bases). Germline lookup yields CDR1 MNHEY and CDR2 SVGAGI. This CDR3 contains 15 residues. Deletions cut 7 bases from V and 0 bases from J, with 16 bases between. The CDR3 DNA follows: TGTGCCAGCATGTCGCGCGGGACCAGCTCCTACGAGCAGTACTTC. It yields the protein CASMSRGTSSYEQYF.

The chain combines TRBV28 with TRBJ2-7, with D maybe TRBD1 (7 bases). Germline V CDR1 and CDR2: MDHEN, SYDVKM. This CDR3 region has 15 residues. V dropped 8 bases and J dropped 0 bases, with 17 bases sitting between them. The CDR3 loop is CASRSGGSSSYEQYF. The CDR3 DNA sequence: TGTGCCAGCCGCTCAGGGGGGTCGAGCTCCTACGAGCAGTACTTC.

The count of this clone is one. The rearrangement joins TRBV27 to TRBJ1-5; a weak D match, TRBD1 (6 bases). V was trimmed by 3 bases and J by 4 bases, leaving 16 bases between them. The CDR3 contains 16 residues. In germline, CDR1 is MNHEY, CDR2 SMNVEV (reference sequence). The CDR3 nucleotides read TGTGCCAGCAGTTTTTACGGGGGGGCGGGGAATCAGCCCCAGCATTTT. Translated, it gives CASSFYGGAGNQPQHF.

The CDR3 spells CASSYRGGINYGYTF. The CDR3 bases are TGTGCCAGCAGTTATCGGGGCGGGATTAACTATGGCTACACCTTC. The rearrangement links TRBV28 to TRBJ1-2, with a tentative D call TRBD1 (5 bases). Trimming removed 4 bases at V and 1 base at J, with 13 bases between. The CDR3 sequence is 15 residues long. CDR1 and CDR2 (germline): MDHEN, SYDVKM.

As for this clone: An end of the junction differs from the germline gene, which may be a read error. The chain is built from TRBV5-4 and TRBJ2-6, with 7 bases aligning to TRBD1. This CDR3 region has 14 residues. Germline CDR1 reads SGHNT; CDR2 reads YYREEE (reference sequence). The CDR3, as DNA: TGTGCCAGCAGCTTGGGCACAGGGGTCAACGTCCTGACTTTC. This translates into CASSLGTGVNVLTF.

As concerns this clone: The sample has other DNA sequences that encode this CDR3 too. This chain uses TRBV7-2 with TRBJ2-3; TRBD2 matches 7 bases. The CDR3 extends over 14 amino acids. The junction had 7 bases not matched to a gene; V was cut back by 6 bases and J by 4 bases. Germline values: CDR1 SGHTA, CDR2 FQGNSA. CDR3 bases: TGTGCCAGCAGTCTGGGGGGGGGACCAGATACGCAGTATTTT. Its translation is CASSLGGGPDTQYF.

This clone was picked up one time. The J gene is TRBJ2-2, the V gene TRBV6-1, with D possibly being TRBD1 (6 bases). The germline CDR1 and CDR2 sequences are MNHNS and SASEGT. The CDR3 totals 15 residues. The ends were cut back, 0 bases at V and 5 bases at J, with 10 bases in the middle. CDR3 region: CASSEARGWTGELFF. Written as DNA, the CDR3 is TGTGCCAGCAGTGAAGCAAGGGGGTGGACCGGGGAGCTGTTTTTT.

The J gene is TRBJ2-1, the V gene TRBV27; 7 bases match TRBD2. Germline V gene lookup returns CDR1 MNHEY and CDR2 SMNVEV (reference sequence). The CDR3 extends over 14 amino acids. V lost 7 bases to trimming and J lost 0 bases; unmatched junction nucleotides: 3. CDR3 amino acids: CASTRGNSYNEQFF. Written as DNA, the CDR3 is TGTGCCAGCACGCGGGGGAACTCCTACAATGAGCAGTTCTTC.

V and J are TRBV18 and TRBJ1-1; the D gene is possibly TRBD1 (6 bases). The V gene lost 4 bases and the J gene lost 3 bases, with 9 bases spanning the gap. Germline V gene data show CDR1 as KGHSH and CDR2 as LQKENI. CDR3 size: 13 residues. The CDR3 DNA reads as TGTGCCAGCTCACAGAACAGGGACACTGAAGCTTTCTTT. Amino acid sequence: CASSQNRDTEAFF.

The V and J genes are TRBV18 and TRBJ1-2, with 8 nucleotides matching TRBD1. This CDR3 is 14 amino acids long. With 4 bases clipped from V and 8 bases from J, the junction kept 9 bases outside the gene matches. CDR1 and CDR2 from the germline V gene are KGHSH and LQKENI. For the CDR3, the DNA is TGTGCCAGCTCACTGCAGGGGGCGTCTGACGGCTACACCTTC. Its protein is CASSLQGASDGYTF. Full variable domain (remainder filled in from reference TRBV18 and TRBJ1-2): NAGVMQNPRHLVRRRGQEARLRCSPMKGHSHVYWYRQLPEEGLKFMVYLQKENIIDESGMPKERFSAEFPKEGPSILRIQQVVRGDSAAYFCASSLQGASDGYTFGSGTRLTVV.

This clone was seen a handful of times. This chain joins TRBV2 and TRBJ1-6; 11 bases match TRBD1. Trimming removed 5 bases from V and 7 bases from J; junction bases left unmatched: 10. Per germline, CDR1 SNHLY and CDR2 FYNNEI. The CDR3 covers 17 residues. Here the CDR3 DNA reads TGTGCCAGCAGTTTTGAGGGGACAGGGGGAATAAATTCACCCCTCCACTTT. Its translation: CASSFEGTGGINSPLHF.

V is TRBV6-5 and J is TRBJ2-1; no clear D. The germline gives CDR1 MNHEY, CDR2 SVGAGI. The CDR3 is made up of 12 amino acids. V was clipped by 6 bases and J by 10 bases, with 13 bases between them. CDR3 sequence reads: CASSTNNGEQFF. DNA of the CDR3: TGTGCCAGCAGCACTAACAACGGGGAGCAGTTCTTC.

The V call is TRBV28, the J call TRBJ2-7, with 7 bases lining up with TRBD2. The CDR3 runs 15 residues. J lost 0 bases, V lost 2 bases, and 4 bases had no gene match. Germline V lookup: CDR1 MDHEN, CDR2 SYDVKM. In DNA form, the CDR3 reads TGTGCCAGCAGTTTACCACTAGCGACCTCCTACGAGCAGTACTTC. This translates into CASSLPLATSYEQYF.

The chain couples TRBV6-6 to TRBJ2-7; 8 nucleotides match TRBD2. The junction had 9 bases not matched to a gene; V was cut back by 5 bases and J by 0 bases. The CDR3 has 16 residues. Germline loops: CDR1 MNHNY, CDR2 SVGAGI (reference sequence). The DNA of the CDR3 is TGTGCCAGCAGTGCCACTAGCGGAGTAAGCTCCTACGAGCAGTACTTC. Translated, it gives CASSATSGVSSYEQYF.

The chain couples TRBV4-3 to TRBJ2-3; the match to TRBD2 covers 8 bases. Losses at the gene ends were 1 base for V and 7 bases for J; bases not matched to a gene: 10. The CDR3 is 16 amino acids. Germline loops: CDR1 LGHNA, CDR2 YSLEER. CDR3 DNA sequence: TGCGCCAGCAGCCAAGGTTCGAGCGGGGGCGGATATACGCAGTATTTT. It is translated as CASSQGSSGGGYTQYF.

The chain employs TRBV6-6 and TRBJ2-7; 10 bases fit TRBD2. The CDR3 is 15 amino acids. After removal of 4 bases from V and 7 bases from J, the junction contained 10 bases not matched to a gene. The germline CDR1 and CDR2 sequences are MNHNY and SVGAGI (reference sequence). CDR3 nucleotides: TGTGCCAGCAGTTTGGCTAGCGGGAGTTCGGGGGAGCAGTACTTC. Amino acids: CASSLASGSSGEQYF.

This clone was seen at least ten times. V usage is TRBV5-6 and J usage is TRBJ2-3, with 7 bases lining up with TRBD2. The CDR3 is 18 residues long. CDR1 and CDR2 from the germline V gene are SGHDT and YYEEEE. With 3 bases clipped from V and 1 base from J, the junction kept 14 bases outside the gene matches. In DNA form, the CDR3 reads TGTGCCAGCAGCTCTCCGGGGGGTTTTTCTCGGCGCACAGATACGCAGTATTTT. Its protein product is CASSSPGGFSRRTDTQYF.

This chain connects TRBV28 to TRBJ2-5; 12 nucleotides agree with TRBD2. Judging by the DNA end, TRBJ2-7 fits better; the J call may be wrong. CDR1 MDHEN and CDR2 SYDVKM come from the germline V gene. CDR3 length equals 16 residues. Here the CDR3 reads CASSLTGLAGGYEQYF. Written as DNA, the CDR3 is TGTGCCAGCTCTTTAACAGGGCTAGCGGGGGGGTACGAGCAGTACTTC.

The V gene is TRBV9, the J gene TRBJ1-1, with D maybe TRBD1 (6 bases). The germline V gene encodes CDR1 SGDLS and CDR2 YYNGEE. This CDR3 is built from 15 residues. V shed 2 bases and J shed 6 bases, with 17 bases lying between them. CDR3 amino acids: CASSVGHSTWAEAFF. The DNA for the CDR3 is TGTGCCAGCAGCGTGGGACATTCGACCTGGGCTGAAGCTTTCTTT.

This clone was seen a few times. The chain joins TRBV19 to TRBJ1-2; 8 positions agree with TRBD1. Germline V lookup: CDR1 LNHDA, CDR2 SQIVND (reference sequence). The CDR3 runs to 13 residues. The junction had 5 bases not matched to a gene; V was cut back by 6 bases and J by 5 bases. In DNA form, the CDR3 reads TGTGCCAGTAGCCCACAGGGGGTTTATGGCTACACCTTC. This gives the protein CASSPQGVYGYTF.